This T cell receptor (beta chain) was captured in a study of cytomegalovirus exposure and HLA in healthy donors (dated by TCRdb to between 2016 and 2019). General notes on the study: An earlier analysis of more than 550 of the donors reported approximately 300 Gb of sequence data and roughly 120 million unique TCR beta sequences obtained from about 200 million T cells. Approximately 300 gigabases of sequencing data and around 90 million unique TCR sequences made up an early release that covered approximately 650 HLA-typed donors. Of the roughly 400 genotyped donors, more than 75% were placed in the genetic ancestry cluster associated with self-reported Caucasian donors. The study aimed to test whether signatures of past pathogen exposure could be identified by cataloging public T cell receptors. The study used immunosequencing to profile the T cell repertoires of 600 to 850 subjects and linked those repertoires to cytomegalovirus serostatus. In addition to the first cohort of approximately 650 subjects, a separate validation cohort of around 110 different subjects was used. High-throughput TCR immunosequencing, statistical association of individual TCRs with disease status, and machine learning were combined to predict cytomegalovirus infection status. A later analysis re-examined previously published TCR beta repertoires from around 670 donors and added high-resolution HLA genotyping to investigate patterns of TCR occurrence. In the later analysis, no new phenotypic data were used to find candidate immune exposures; instead, reliance was placed on TCR beta sequences and their occurrence across donors. An earlier analysis of roughly 580 of the donors used high-throughput TCR beta sequencing to judge whether each TCR beta V gene segment behaved as functional or pseudogenic. Donor age, sex, ethnicity and CMV serostatus were collected together with the repertoire data. A later genetic analysis took genome-wide SNP genotypes for 398 of the 666 donors and used that subset as a discovery cohort. All discovery cohort repertoires had been generated using a single sequencing platform. HLA typing included class I and class II loci at four-digit resolution. Typing coverage differed by locus: A, B, C, DRB1 and DQB1 were typed in about 629-640 donors, DQA1 in about 560, DPA1 in roughly 590, and DPB1 in 400 to 490. Because of strong linkage in the cohort, roughly five DR-DQ haplotypes were treated as single units for association and clustering. Across some 400 genotyped donors of the cohort, an average of roughly 250,000 unique TCR beta nucleotide sequences per donor were sequenced, and roughly 20% of those sequences were non-productive.

Based on the germline V gene (reference sequence), the CDR1 and CDR2 sequences are SEHNR and FQNEAQ. The junction shows trimming of 2 bases on V and 8 bases on J, and the gene matches do not reach 8 bases of it. From cysteine to phenylalanine, the CDR3 is 15 amino acids long. Only the CDR3 portion is preserved as DNA: 45 bases, with reading frame beginning at the first base. In this sample, this clone turned up a few times. Its antigen has not been determined. The input lacks base qualities; no much larger clone sits a single base away. Libraries were built with the immunoSEQ multiplex PCR assay. The multiplex PCR relied on a mix of 60 forward primers for TCR Vbeta segments and 13 reverse primers for TCR Jbeta segments. A multiplex PCR assay on genomic DNA amplified the CDR3 region of rearranged TCR beta genes. On the Illumina HiSeq System, the amplified TCR beta libraries were sequenced as 87-base-pair reads. On the study's bioinformatics: A later analysis counted 65 million to 90 million unique TCR beta chains across the 690 or so repertoires, and roughly 9.9 million of these chains were shared by at least two donors. A nearest-neighbor algorithm error-corrected the raw reads and collapsed the reads into unique sequences, merging closely related sequences to remove PCR and sequencing errors. V, D and J gene segments were assigned by aligning CDR3 sequences to IMGT reference sequences. For a sequence to be retained, a match of at least six nucleotides was required to both a V gene segment and a J gene segment. A rearrangement was called productive if the CDR3 had no stop codons and remained in frame with V and J, and every other rearrangement was called non-productive. CDR3 was defined by IMGT convention, running from the second conserved V-encoded cysteine to the conserved J-encoded phenylalanine. Sequences without an unambiguous match to a single V gene segment were excluded from the earlier analysis of a few hundred of the donors. An earlier analysis of some 610 of the donors called V segments functional above 56.7% productive rearrangements and segregating when the between-donor standard deviation exceeded 5%. A statistical classification framework was built to diagnose cytomegalovirus status from the catalog of TCR beta chain sequences. A later analysis assigned V and J genes by comparing TCR nucleotide sequences with IMGT/GENE-DB human TR gene sequences. In a later analysis, CDR3 sequences and most-parsimonious VDJ recombination scenarios were assigned using the TCRdist pipeline. In a later analysis, every TCR beta chain was defined by the combination of its CDR3 amino acid sequence and its V-gene family, and reads without a unique V-gene family were dropped. As a way to deal with suspected cross-contamination and a sequencing artifact, a later analysis dropped hundreds of nucleotide sequences that were highly shared and had low generation probability. In a later analysis, a clonal expansion index for each public chain was calculated from normalized within-repertoire ranks of inferred template counts. In a later analysis, generation probabilities were computed with a VDJ recombination model fitted to out-of-frame rearrangements, and the resulting probabilities were checked against IGoR. In a later analysis, TCR-TCR, TCR-HLA and TCR-CMV co-occurrence was scored with hypergeometric tests, and a repertoire-size bias correction was applied to TCR pairs. To estimate false discovery rates, a later analysis permuted the HLA or CMV assignments 20 times. In a later analysis, co-occurring TCRs were grouped using DBSCAN, and TCRdist sequence similarity was added for clustering within HLA-allele-positive subsets. Co-occurrence clustering excluded repertoires with fewer than 30,000 or more than 120,000 public chains, plus five with anomalous nucleotide sharing. The table was pulled from immuneACCESS by TCRdb, which kept in-frame rearrangements only. Such tables lose some clones; where checked, under half of the loss comes from unresolved V genes, and the rest has no known cause. The V and J calls and clone size are taken from that table; D and trimming were inferred from the DNA. The sample table records about 150,000 clones; 76% of these occur just once. Roughly 3% of the sample is in the top ten clones.

The cohort consisted of hundreds of healthy bone marrow donors. All cohort members were sampled while nominally healthy, although unrecorded immune exposures were likely present. The donor was CMV seronegative and belonged to the group of 320 or so seronegative cohort members. A peripheral blood sample was provided by each donor, and peripheral blood mononuclear cells were used for TCR beta sequencing. The Qiagen DNeasy Blood Extraction Kit was used to extract genomic DNA from the blood cell samples. The paper as a whole reports these results and caveats: In vitro tests confirmed that a few of the cytomegalovirus-associated TCR beta chains recognize cytomegalovirus antigens. In an earlier analysis of some 640 of the donors, most TCR beta V segments were observed in productive rearrangements about 87% or about 30% of the time, broadly matching IMGT annotations. The study listed 150 to 200 TCR beta chains as associated with cytomegalovirus. CMV serostatus was the only immune exposure information available for the cohort. According to a later analysis, most CMV-associated TCR beta chains appeared to be HLA-restricted, and the HLA associations seemed to be driven largely by CMV exposure. In a later analysis, the rate of TCR association differed among HLA loci, with DRB1 alleles having the most associated TCRs and HLA-C alleles having the fewest. A further reported finding was that TCR beta sequences accurately predicted the HLA-A and HLA-B alleles for most subjects in the first cohort. Linkage disequilibrium might explain the correlated functional status among segregating V segments, but an unknown experimental factor could not be excluded. In a later genetic analysis, fewer N-insertions in productive TCRs were reported among donors in an Asian-associated ancestry cluster than the 666-donor mean. Roughly uniform sequencing depth across donors was assumed in presence/absence analyses, although this assumption may not hold. V-gene and J-gene trimming of TCR beta chains was associated with a missense DCLRE1C variant in a later genetic analysis, and the association was replicated in an independent cohort. Because some donors lacked HLA typing at each locus, the association tests relied only on the typed subset. When HLA alleles, especially DR and DQ, strongly co-occurred, attributing TCR associations to individual alleles was difficult. A cluster of highly shared sequence variants was judged likely to represent a technical artifact of the sequencing pipeline. A later analysis found that HLA-associated TCR beta chains were more clonally expanded and had lower generation probabilities than equally common non-associated chains. In both the original and validation cohorts, the classifier was reported to diagnose cytomegalovirus status with high specificity and sensitivity. Some IMGT-functional V segments, including TRBV6-2 and TRBV6-3, could not be told apart with the 87-base-pair reads, so those segments were excluded. A later analysis reported that several top co-occurrence clusters appeared linked to parvovirus B19, influenza, CMV and Epstein-Barr virus. While some public TCRs were present in many individuals, most TCR sequences turned up only very rarely across donors. Because counts were too low, seventeen rarely observed V segments, including chromosome 9 orphons, were left out of the earlier analysis of some 640 of the donors. The authors suggested that the approach could potentially be generalized to other disease states and immunological phenotypes. At a false discovery rate of 0.05, a later analysis linked about 16,000 TCR beta sequences to specific HLA alleles. In this cohort, only TCR beta chains were sequenced, and detectable features were limited by the absence of alpha or paired-chain data.

Sequenced material: PBMCs. This TCR was sampled from a man in his forties in good health and CMV-seronegative. The chain joins TRBV7-9 to TRBJ1-4, and 7 junction bases match TRBD1. The CDR3: CASSLMETGEEKLFF. The DNA reads as follows: TGTGCCAGCAGCTTAATGGAAACAGGGGAGGAAAAACTGTTTTTT. The CDR3 plus the reference TRBV7-9 and TRBJ1-4 genes for the other parts give the full variable domain: DTGVSQNPRHKITKRGQNVTFRCDPISEHNRLYWYRQTLGQGPEFLTYFQNEAQLEKSRLLSDRFSAERPKGSFSTLEIQRTEQGDSAMYLCASSLMETGEEKLFFGSGTQLSVL.